Below, one TCR beta chain is given with its context. The CDR3 consists of 15 residues. Germline CDR1 MDHEN, CDR2 SYDVKM. Trimming removed 7 bases at V and 4 bases at J, with 19 bases between. TCRdb reprocessed the 5' RACE reads via MiXCR and lists one record per CDR3 protein. This sample carries fewer than 55,000 distinct CDR3 sequences, roughly 20% of them seen once, and the ten largest clones take over 3.5%. The sorted Tregs were CD4+CD25+CD127-/low cells. Sequenced sample: Tregs sorted from a lymph node. This TCR derives from a female donor with breast cancer. V usage is TRBV28 and J usage is TRBJ2-5; D gene unclear. The CDR3 DNA sequence: TGTGCCAGCACTGGGCGGTCCATTCCTCGAGAGACCCAGTACTTC. Translated: CASTGRSIPRETQYF.